Shown below are 13 T cell receptor beta chains from a single sample sequenced in a study of cytomegalovirus exposure and HLA in healthy donors. Some clones are missing from TCRdb's copy, which holds only in-frame ones; the method was immunoSEQ multiplex PCR. The data contain some 140,000 clones, about 86% of them singletons. Sequencing was done on a sample of PBMCs. The receptors come from a man younger than 35 in good health and CMV-seronegative.

The chain links TRBV7-9 to TRBJ2-1; TRBD2 matches at 11 bases. V lost 2 bases and J lost 4; bases outside the gene matches: 4. The CDR3 totals 16 residues. Looked up from germline, CDR1 is SEHNR and CDR2 is FQNEAQ (reference sequence). CDR3 amino acids: CASSLNWTSGYNEQFF. The CDR3, as DNA: TGTGCCAGCAGCTTAAATTGGACTAGCGGGTACAATGAGCAGTTCTTC.

The chain couples TRBV5-1 to TRBJ2-5; D possibly corresponds to TRBD1 (7 bases). CDR1 is SGHRS and CDR2 is YFSETQ in the germline V gene. The V end lost 6 bases, the J end lost 5 bases, and 17 bases lay between the germline ends. There are 14 residues in the CDR3. Here the CDR3 DNA reads TGCGCCAGCACGCAGGGGGGAATGATCGAGACCCAGTACTTC. It specifies CASTQGGMIETQYF.

The chain links TRBV7-2 to TRBJ1-3; TRBD1 aligns across 8 bases. V shed 5 bases and J 5 bases; nucleotides not matched to a gene: 14. This CDR3 spans 17 amino acids. Germline lookup yields CDR1 SGHTA and CDR2 FQGNSA. CDR3 region: CASSPSTGAKGRNTIYF. The DNA for the CDR3 is TGTGCCAGCAGCCCCTCGACAGGGGCGAAGGGGAGAAACACCATATATTTT.

The J gene is TRBJ1-1, the V gene TRBV5-1, with unresolved D. This CDR3 contains 13 residues. Germline values: CDR1 SGHRS, CDR2 YFSETQ. V lost 5 bases and J lost 5, with 13 bases in between. CDR3 residues: CASRPVGGTEAFF. The CDR3 DNA follows: TGCGCCAGCAGACCCGTGGGAGGGACTGAAGCTTTCTTT.

The chain couples TRBV9 to TRBJ2-2; D remains ambiguous. V was trimmed by 2 bases and J by 6 bases, leaving 11 bases between them. Germline lookup yields CDR1 SGDLS and CDR2 YYNGEE. CDR3 length equals 14 residues. CDR3 DNA: TGTGCCAGCAGCGTGAGTGAACAGCCCGGGGAGCTGTTTTTT. Residues: CASSVSEQPGELFF. Supplemented by reference TRBV9 and TRBJ2-2, the full variable domain reads DSGVTQTPKHLITATGQRVTLRCSPRSGDLSVYWYQQSLDQGLQFLIQYYNGEERAKGNILERFSAQQFPDLHSELNLSSLELGDSALYFCASSVSEQPGELFFGEGSRLTVL.

The rearrangement links TRBV7-9 to TRBJ2-5; 8 nucleotides align to TRBD1. Per germline, CDR1 SEHNR and CDR2 FQNEAQ (reference sequence). Trimming at V came to 6 bases and at J to 1 base, leaving 7 bases not matched to a gene. This CDR3 is built from 15 residues. The CDR3 nucleotides are TGTGCCAGCAGGTATGGGACAGGCCTCCAAGAGACCCAGTACTTC. This translates into CASRYGTGLQETQYF.

This clone was found once. V is TRBV5-4 and J is TRBJ2-3; perhaps TRBD2 as D (6 bases). Trimming shortened V by 1 base and J by 2 bases, and 11 bases separated the two germline ends. The CDR3 is made up of 15 amino acids. Germline values: CDR1 SGHNT, CDR2 YYREEE (reference sequence). The CDR3 here is CASSLKLANTDTQYF. The CDR3 DNA reads as TGTGCCAGCAGCTTGAAACTAGCCAACACAGATACGCAGTATTTT.

This clone was seen a few times. Distinct nucleotide sequences in the sample also encode this CDR3. V gene TRBV5-1 combines with J gene TRBJ2-2; TRBD1 agrees at 7 bases. The junction had 0 bases not matched to a gene; V was cut back by 1 base and J by 6 bases. The CDR3 covers 13 residues. The V gene's germline CDR1 is SGHRS and CDR2 YFSETQ. CDR3 loop: CASSLTGAGELFF. CDR3 DNA sequence: TGCGCCAGCAGCTTGACAGGGGCCGGGGAGCTGTTTTTT.

The chain combines TRBV7-9 with TRBJ2-7; tentatively, D is TRBD1 (6 bases). The germline V and J ends were trimmed by 8 bases and 5 bases, with 16 bases remaining between them. Germline CDR1 and CDR2: SEHNR and FQNEAQ (reference sequence). The length of the CDR3 is 13 residues. The CDR3 bases are TGTGCCAGCGCCCCGGCAGGGGTGGACGAGCAGTACTTC. The encoded protein is CASAPAGVDEQYF.

The chain carries TRBV9 and TRBJ2-1; 7 bases are a match to TRBD1. Germline CDR1 reads SGDLS; CDR2 reads YYNGEE. The CDR3 is 14 amino acids. The V segment lost 3 bases and the J segment 4 bases; nucleotides outside the gene matches: 4. The CDR3 here is CASSDDRAYNEQFF. DNA of the CDR3: TGTGCCAGCAGCGACGACAGGGCTTACAATGAGCAGTTCTTC.

The CDR3 is CAASGAGGPYNEQFF. CDR3 DNA sequence: TGTGCCGCATCTGGGGCGGGAGGGCCTTACAATGAGCAGTTCTTC. The rearrangement uses TRBV5-6 and TRBJ2-1, with 9 nucleotides matching TRBD2. This CDR3 spans 15 amino acids. V was clipped by 10 bases and J by 4 bases; unmatched bases: 12. Per germline, CDR1 SGHDT and CDR2 YYEEEE. The full variable domain, in which reference TRBV5-6 and TRBJ2-1 provide the parts outside the CDR3, is DAGVTQSPTHLIKTRGQQVTLRCSPKSGHDTVSWYQQALGQGPQFIFQYYEEEERQRGNFPDRFSGHQFPNYSSELNVNALLLGDSALYLCAASGAGGPYNEQFFGPGTRLTVL.

The rearrangement links TRBV16 to TRBJ1-2; D possibly corresponds to TRBD1 (5 bases). The germline V gene encodes CDR1 KGHSY and CDR2 FQNENV. Trimming shortened V by 1 base and J by 7 bases, and 13 bases separated the two germline ends. The length of the CDR3 is 14 residues. The CDR3 region is CASSQWGRGGGYTF. Here the CDR3 DNA reads TGTGCCAGCAGCCAATGGGGCCGGGGAGGTGGCTACACCTTC.

The chain combines TRBV5-1 with TRBJ1-3, with 10 positions matching TRBD1. The CDR3 sequence is 15 residues long. Germline V gene lookup returns CDR1 SGHRS and CDR2 YFSETQ. V shed 4 bases and J 4 bases; nucleotides not matched to a gene: 5. The CDR3 here is CASSPGTGVGNTIYF. The CDR3 DNA sequence: TGCGCCAGCAGCCCCGGGACAGGGGTCGGAAACACCATATATTTT.